This T cell receptor (beta chain) was sequenced in a study of shared clonotypes between healthy human individuals. Study context: The people who gave samples were two women and a few men aged 18 to 49. Overall study findings and caveats: It was expected that sequencing depth would affect clonotype sharing among donors.

With 0 bases removed from V and 3 bases from J, the gap between germline ends came to 8 bases. The CDR3 consists of 15 residues. In germline, CDR1 is SGHVS, CDR2 FQNEAQ. Each subset's genomic DNA was split evenly across several immunoSEQ plates. Amplification in unsorted PBMC replicate PCRs started from 250 to 300 ng DNA, which equals about 33,000 T cell genomes. Assay used: immunoSEQ multiplex PCR; TCRdb lists only in-frame clones, some missing. Altogether some 530,000 clones are present, approximately 78% being singletons, with the ten largest covering 12%. On this clone: What it binds is unknown.

The TCR sequence derives from a woman aged 40-49 years in good health. Some clones in this sample may be carry-over from other donors' samples. The V call is TRBV7-8, the J call TRBJ1-4, with no clear D. Sequencing was done on a sample of PBMCs. The CDR3 protein is CASSLANTPNEKLFF. CDR3 DNA sequence: TGTGCCAGCAGCTTAGCGAACACACCTAATGAAAAACTGTTTTTT. Together with reference TRBV7-8 and TRBJ1-4, the CDR3 gives the full variable domain: GAGVSQSPRYKVAKRGQDVALRCDPISGHVSLFWYQQALGQGPEFLTYFQNEAQLDKSGLPSDRFFAERPEGSVSTLKIQRTQQEDSAVYLCASSLANTPNEKLFFGSGTQLSVL.